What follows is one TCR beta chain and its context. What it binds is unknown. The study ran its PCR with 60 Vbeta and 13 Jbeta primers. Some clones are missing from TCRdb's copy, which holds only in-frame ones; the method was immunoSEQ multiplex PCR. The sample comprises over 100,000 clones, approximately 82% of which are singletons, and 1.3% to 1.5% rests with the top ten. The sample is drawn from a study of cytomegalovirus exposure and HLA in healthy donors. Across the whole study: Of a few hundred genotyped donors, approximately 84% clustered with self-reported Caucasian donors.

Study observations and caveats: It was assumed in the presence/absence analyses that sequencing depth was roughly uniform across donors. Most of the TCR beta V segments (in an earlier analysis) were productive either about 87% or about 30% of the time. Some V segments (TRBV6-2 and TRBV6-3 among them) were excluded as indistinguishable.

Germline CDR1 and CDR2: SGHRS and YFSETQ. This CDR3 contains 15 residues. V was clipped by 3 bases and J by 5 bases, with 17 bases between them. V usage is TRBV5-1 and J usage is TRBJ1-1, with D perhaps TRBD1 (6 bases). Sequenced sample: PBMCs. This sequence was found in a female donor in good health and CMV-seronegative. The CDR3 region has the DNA TGCGCCAGCAGCTCCGGGGGGCCGGCCTATACTGAAGCTTTCTTT. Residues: CASSSGGPAYTEAFF.